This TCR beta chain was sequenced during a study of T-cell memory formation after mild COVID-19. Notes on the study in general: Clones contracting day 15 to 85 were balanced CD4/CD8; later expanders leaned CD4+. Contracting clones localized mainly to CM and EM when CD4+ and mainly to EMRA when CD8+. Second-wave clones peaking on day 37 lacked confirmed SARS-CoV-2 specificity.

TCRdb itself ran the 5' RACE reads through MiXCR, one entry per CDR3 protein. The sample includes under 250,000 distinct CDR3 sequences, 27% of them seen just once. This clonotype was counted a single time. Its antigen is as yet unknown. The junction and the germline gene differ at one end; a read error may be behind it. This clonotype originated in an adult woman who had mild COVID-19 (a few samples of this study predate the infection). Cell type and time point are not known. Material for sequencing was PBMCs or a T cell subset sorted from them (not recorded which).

This chain's CDR3 is CASSPDPSGEAFF. For the CDR3, the DNA is TGTGCTAGCAGCCCCGACCCGAGCGGCGAAGCTTTCTTT. V and J are TRBV7-7 and TRBJ1-1; D is undetermined. Germline V gene data show CDR1 as SSHAT and CDR2 as FNYEAQ (reference sequence). The CDR3 length is 13 residues.